This TCR beta chain was captured in a study of blood T cell repertoires in COVID-19. Study information: The study drew acute and convalescent COVID-19 samples from the United States, Italy and Spain. Sources were T cells, B-cell-depleted T cells, or PBMCs; the material itself was cDNA or gDNA.

Here immunoSEQ multiplex PCR was the method, and the copy in TCRdb shows in-frame clones only, minus some. The sample carries approximately 58,000 clones, around nine tenths recorded once. This CDR3 comprises 9 residues. In germline, CDR1 is MRHNA, CDR2 SNTAGT. V was clipped by 9 bases and J by 6 bases, with 5 bases between them. The rearrangement joins TRBV6-4 to TRBJ1-2; unclear D gene. Sequencing used peripheral blood. The TCR was taken from a woman older than 75 with active COVID-19. CDR3 sequence: CARGDGYTF. The CDR3 coding sequence is TGTGCCAGGGGCGATGGCTACACCTTC.